A single sample gave rise to the 11 T cell receptor beta chains below, sequenced in a study of OX40 agonist ivuxolimab in advanced cancers. Clones were sequenced by immunoSEQ multiplex PCR, and TCRdb holds only the in-frame ones, with some missing. Of over 90,000 clones detected, roughly 89% appear once; the ten largest clones hold roughly 0.16%. The source was CD4+ or CD8+ T cells sorted from blood, collected in a trial of the OX40 agonist ivuxolimab. All receptors derive from an adult with an advanced solid tumor such as melanoma, head and neck, liver or kidney cancer.

The gene calls are TRBV6-5 and TRBJ1-5, with D possibly being TRBD1 (5 bases). The V end lost 2 bases, the J end lost 6 bases, and 8 bases lay between the germline ends. The germline gives CDR1 MNHEY, CDR2 SVGAGI. The CDR3 is 13 residues long. This CDR3 reads CASSYGRGQPQHF. The DNA for the CDR3 is TGTGCCAGCAGTTACGGGAGGGGTCAGCCCCAGCATTTT.

The rearrangement links TRBV6-1 to TRBJ2-7; TRBD2 is a possible D gene (6 bases). The CDR3 sequence is 14 residues long. V shed 6 bases and J shed 0 bases, with 12 bases lying between them. In germline, CDR1 is MNHNS, CDR2 SASEGT. The CDR3 sequence: CASRAARGSYEQYF. The DNA for the CDR3 is TGTGCCAGCAGAGCAGCGCGGGGCTCCTACGAGCAGTACTTC.

V and J are TRBV2 and TRBJ1-5; no definite D call. The CDR3 contains 15 residues. CDR1 SNHLY and CDR2 FYNNEI come from the germline V gene. V was clipped by 2 bases and J by 0 bases, with 8 bases between them. CDR3 in DNA: TGTGCCAGCAGTGAAATTGGAGGTAGCAATCAGCCCCAGCATTTT. This codes for CASSEIGGSNQPQHF.

The CDR3, as DNA: TGTGCCAGCAGTTATCAGGGGACCGGTGAGCAGTTCTTC. Translating gives CASSYQGTGEQFF. The genes are TRBV6-5 and TRBJ2-1; weak D call: TRBD1 (6 bases). This CDR3 has 13 residues. The germline gives CDR1 MNHEY, CDR2 SVGAGI. The V and J ends lost 3 bases and 9 bases respectively, with 12 bases between them.

This chain connects TRBV7-3 to TRBJ2-3, with 8 bases matching TRBD1. Trimming at V came to 5 bases and at J to 4 bases, leaving 5 bases not matched to a gene. CDR1 and CDR2 (germline): SGHTA, FQGTGA. The CDR3 loop spans 14 amino acids. The CDR3 is CASSRTGIADTQYF. The CDR3 DNA sequence: TGTGCCAGCAGCAGGACAGGGATCGCAGATACGCAGTATTTT.

The gene calls are TRBV9 and TRBJ2-2; D is unresolved. The germline V gene encodes CDR1 SGDLS and CDR2 YYNGEE. The CDR3 totals 14 residues. Trimming removed 0 bases at V and 3 bases at J, with 6 bases between. The CDR3 DNA reads as TGTGCCAGCAGCGTAGTGCTTGACACCGGGGAGCTGTTTTTT. Amino acid sequence: CASSVVLDTGELFF.

The V call is TRBV19, the J call TRBJ2-1; TRBD2 aligns across 13 bases. The V and J ends lost 8 bases and 0 bases, in that order; junction bases with no gene match: 4. The CDR3 is 16 residues long. Germline V CDR1 and CDR2: LNHDA, SQIVND (reference sequence). CDR3 sequence reads: CASGGLAGVSYNEQFF. As DNA, the CDR3 is TGTGCCAGTGGAGGACTAGCGGGAGTCTCCTACAATGAGCAGTTCTTC.

This clone was seen just once. The chain has TRBV10-3 and TRBJ1-3, with a weak D call TRBD1 (5 bases). This CDR3 contains 13 residues. V was shortened by 6 bases and J by 8 bases, with 14 bases between the two germline ends. Germline CDR1 reads ENHRY; CDR2 reads SYGVKD. CDR3 sequence: CAIRNGGEDTIYF. DNA for the CDR3: TGTGCCATCAGGAACGGGGGAGAGGACACCATATATTTT.

The rearrangement links TRBV6-4 to TRBJ2-1, with TRBD2 matching 12 bases. Trimming took 0 bases from V and 10 from J; bases not matched to a gene: 4. The CDR3 covers 15 residues. Germline CDR1 is MRHNA and CDR2 is SNTAGT. The DNA for the CDR3 is TGTGCCAGCAGTGACTCGACTAGCGGGAGCCGCGAGCAGTTCTTC. It specifies CASSDSTSGSREQFF.

The chain carries TRBV9 and TRBJ1-3, with TRBD1 matching 7 bases. V lost 2 bases to trimming and J lost 4 bases; unmatched junction nucleotides: 9. Germline V gives CDR1 SGDLS, CDR2 YYNGEE. CDR3 length: 16 residues. CDR3 loop: CASSVDPRGSGNTIYF. The CDR3, as DNA: TGTGCCAGCAGCGTCGACCCCAGGGGGAGCGGAAACACCATATATTTT.

The V gene is TRBV6-6, the J gene TRBJ2-2; D remains ambiguous. Looked up from germline, CDR1 is MNHNY and CDR2 is SVGAGI (reference sequence). V gave up 0 bases and J gave up 7 bases, with 12 bases separating them. The CDR3 consists of 15 residues. CDR3: CASSYSSTVGGELFF. The CDR3 coding sequence is TGTGCCAGCAGTTACTCGAGTACAGTCGGCGGGGAGCTGTTTTTT.